This is a list of T cell receptor beta chains from one sample in a study of blood T cell repertoires in COVID-19. Repertoires were generated with immunoSEQ multiplex PCR, while TCRdb's copy carries only in-frame clones and drops some. Of roughly 200,000 clones listed, roughly 91% are singletons. The material sequenced was PBMCs or T cells enriched from blood (not recorded which). The receptors were gathered from a man aged 25-45 years in a cohort exposed to, infected with or recovered from COVID-19 (not recorded which). Each CDR3 is given with its conserved first and last residue. Fields, in order: CDR3 protein, D gene, clone size, J gene, V gene. D genes are given only for firm matches. Size is omitted from some rows. Given values are once, few, many or a class for expanded clones.

CASSLAGQGRTEAFF | TRBD1 | NA | TRBJ1-1 | TRBV7-3
CASSTGTGAIQYF | TRBD1 | many | TRBJ2-4 | TRBV5-6
CASSPWRGANTEAFF | NA | NA | TRBJ1-1 | TRBV11-2
CASSFFGTGTSEAFF | TRBD1 | NA | TRBJ1-1 | TRBV7-2
CASRTGVNTGELFF | NA | few | TRBJ2-2 | TRBV6-5
CASSLAGVAYEQYF | NA | NA | TRBJ2-7 | TRBV5-1
CAISTQGITSTDTQYF | NA | NA | TRBJ2-3 | TRBV10-3
CSAMTGEDYEQYF | TRBD1 | NA | TRBJ2-7 | TRBV29-1
CSASGQVQNIQYF | TRBD1 | NA | TRBJ2-4 | TRBV20-1
CATSRTRGRGFNEQFF | NA | many | TRBJ2-1 | TRBV15
CASHPGLDYEQYF | NA | NA | TRBJ2-7 | TRBV6-5
CASSLIRGGTQYF | NA | NA | TRBJ2-5 | TRBV9
CASSSTSGSLGEQYF | TRBD2 | NA | TRBJ2-7 | TRBV5-4
CASTRTVASYEQYF | NA | once | TRBJ2-7 | TRBV6-5
CASSVDSTGANVLTF | NA | many | TRBJ2-6 | TRBV6-4
CASSLSGQGPTEAFF | TRBD1 | NA | TRBJ1-1 | TRBV27
CASSSWASGVQYEQFF | TRBD2 | NA | TRBJ2-1 | TRBV4-1
CASSPGQARDQPQHF | TRBD1 | NA | TRBJ1-5 | TRBV2
CASSQTASGDTDTQYF | TRBD2 | once | TRBJ2-3 | TRBV28
CASSASGQGYEQYF | TRBD1 | NA | TRBJ2-7 | TRBV9
CASSGRTRANTGELFF | NA | NA | TRBJ2-2 | TRBV19
CASSPPSPLGTGVTEAFF | TRBD1 | NA | TRBJ1-1 | TRBV18
CASSIGGTELFF | NA | NA | TRBJ1-4 | TRBV19
CASSAGTGAPYEQYF | TRBD1 | NA | TRBJ2-7 | TRBV11-2
CSAQGTYTGELFF | NA | NA | TRBJ2-2 | TRBV29-1
CASSYRTGGQETQYF | TRBD1 | NA | TRBJ2-5 | TRBV5-1
CASSSYTGELFF | NA | NA | TRBJ2-2 | TRBV9
CASSATSGNTGELFF | TRBD2 | NA | TRBJ2-2 | TRBV10-2
CASSRGRNEKLFF | NA | NA | TRBJ1-4 | TRBV14
CATSRDLRLVGYNEQFF | NA | NA | TRBJ2-1 | TRBV15
CASRSVGLGETEAFF | NA | once | TRBJ1-1 | TRBV19
CASSLSPGSHPYGYTF | NA | NA | TRBJ1-2 | TRBV2
CASSLKQGNEQFF | TRBD1 | NA | TRBJ2-1 | TRBV5-8
CASIPALGAREPQHF | NA | NA | TRBJ1-5 | TRBV28
CASSLDRMNTEAFF | NA | NA | TRBJ1-1 | TRBV5-1
CASSQEWDRGSEAFF | TRBD1 | NA | TRBJ1-1 | TRBV4-2
CASSEERQGTETQYF | TRBD1 | NA | TRBJ2-5 | TRBV2
CASSSRGTGRATLHF | NA | NA | TRBJ1-6 | TRBV13
CASSAKDMANEQFF | NA | NA | TRBJ2-1 | TRBV9
CASSKGGGLSYNEQFF | NA | NA | TRBJ2-1 | TRBV19
CASSFGAATNEKLFF | NA | NA | TRBJ1-4 | TRBV28